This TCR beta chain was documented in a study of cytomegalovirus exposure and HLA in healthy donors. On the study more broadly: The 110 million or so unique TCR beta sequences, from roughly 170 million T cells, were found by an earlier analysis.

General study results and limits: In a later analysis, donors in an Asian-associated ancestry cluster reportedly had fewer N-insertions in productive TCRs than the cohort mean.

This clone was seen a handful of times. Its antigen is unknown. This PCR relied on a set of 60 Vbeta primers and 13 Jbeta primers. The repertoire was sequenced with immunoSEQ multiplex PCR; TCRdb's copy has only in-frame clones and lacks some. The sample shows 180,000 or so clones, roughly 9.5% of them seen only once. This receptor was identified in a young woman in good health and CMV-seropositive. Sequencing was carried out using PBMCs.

The CDR3 sequence is CASSLGGQGGYGYTF. CDR3 sequence (DNA): TGTGCCAGCAGCCTGGGAGGACAGGGGGGTTATGGCTACACCTTC. V is TRBV7-8 and J is TRBJ1-2; 10 nucleotides agree with TRBD1. This CDR3 spans 15 amino acids. Germline CDR1 and CDR2: SGHVS and FQNEAQ. Unmatched junction bases numbered 8, after V lost 5 bases and J lost 5 bases.